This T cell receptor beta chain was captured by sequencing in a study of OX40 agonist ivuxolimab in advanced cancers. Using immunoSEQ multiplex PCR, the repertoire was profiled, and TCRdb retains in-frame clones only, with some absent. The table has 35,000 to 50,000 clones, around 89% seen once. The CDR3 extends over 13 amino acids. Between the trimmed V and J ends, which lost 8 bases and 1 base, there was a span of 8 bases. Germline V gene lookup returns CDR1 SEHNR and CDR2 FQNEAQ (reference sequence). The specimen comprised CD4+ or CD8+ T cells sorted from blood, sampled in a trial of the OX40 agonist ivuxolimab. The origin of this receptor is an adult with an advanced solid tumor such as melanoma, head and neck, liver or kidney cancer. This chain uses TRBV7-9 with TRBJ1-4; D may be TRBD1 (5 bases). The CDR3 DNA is TGTGCCAGCCGGGACGTAACTAATGAAAAACTGTTTTTT. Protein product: CASRDVTNEKLFF.